This TCR beta chain came from a study of T cell changes during pregnancy in multiple sclerosis. The germline V gene encodes CDR1 SGDLS and CDR2 YYNGEE. The CDR3 loop spans 15 amino acids. The V and J ends lost 3 bases and 11 bases, in that order; junction bases with no gene match: 8. Profiling relied on immunoSEQ multiplex PCR, and the TCRdb table lists in-frame clones only, not all of them. The data show about 46,000 clones, about 94% seen once. The clonotype originates from a female donor with multiple sclerosis, enrolled in a pregnancy study. Sample: CD4+ T cells from peripheral blood mononuclear cells, taken after pregnancy. The chain recombines TRBV9 with TRBJ2-1; 13 nucleotides line up with TRBD2. CDR3 in amino acids: CASSAPGLAGPQQFF. Here the CDR3 DNA reads TGTGCCAGCAGCGCCCCGGGACTAGCGGGACCACAGCAGTTCTTC.